The TCR beta chain under discussion was sequenced for a study of beta chain features in type 1 diabetes. The sample holds many counts of this clone. Its antigen is not identified. Germline-derived CDR1 and CDR2 are ENHRY and SYGVKD. This CDR3 has 15 residues. V lost 10 bases to trimming and J lost 1 base; unmatched junction nucleotides: 10. Since all of the isolated RNA was reverse transcribed, expressed TCRB transcripts were what got sequenced. The data were produced by immunoSEQ multiplex PCR, yet TCRdb's version contains in-frame clones alone and is incomplete. Of about 290,000 clones in the sample, approximately 8.1% were seen once. The study, taken as a whole, reports: TCRB CDR3s were moderately but significantly shorter in Type 1 diabetes patients in all four CD4+ subsets.

By way of CD45RO/CCR7/CD25/CD127/CD95/CD27, the CD4+ regulatory, stem cell-like memory, central memory and naive cells were sorted. Sequencing was done on a sample of central memory CD4+ T cells from blood. The sequence was collected from a woman under 30 in good health. The V gene is TRBV10-3, the J gene TRBJ2-3; 8 bases fit TRBD1. The CDR3: CATLGTGLGTDTQYF. The CDR3 coding sequence is TGTGCCACCCTAGGGACAGGCCTCGGCACAGATACGCAGTATTTT.